Reported below is one T cell receptor beta chain. These data belong to a study of blood T cell repertoires in COVID-19. In the study overall: Acute-phase and convalescent COVID-19 samples originated in the United States, Italy and Spain. PBMCs, B-cell-depleted T cells, or T cells provided the cDNA or gDNA that made up the material.

In the original analysis: Estimated nucleated cell counts came from reference gene primer amplification. This table comes from immunoSEQ multiplex PCR, and its TCRdb copy is limited to in-frame clones, with some not included. That table is the source of V, J and clone size, and D and trimming were worked out from the DNA. The table lists around 92,000 clones, roughly 89% of them singletons. Trimming cost V 5 bases and J 0 bases, with 14 bases left between them. The germline V gene encodes CDR1 MDHEN and CDR2 SYDVKM. The CDR3 is 15 amino acids. The TCR originated in a woman of 80 years or more with active COVID-19. The V gene is TRBV28, the J gene TRBJ2-7; D is possibly TRBD1 (6 bases). The sample was peripheral blood. CDR3 protein: CASSPYGTNSYEQYF. DNA of the CDR3: TGTGCCAGCAGTCCTTATGGGACAAACTCCTACGAGCAGTACTTC.